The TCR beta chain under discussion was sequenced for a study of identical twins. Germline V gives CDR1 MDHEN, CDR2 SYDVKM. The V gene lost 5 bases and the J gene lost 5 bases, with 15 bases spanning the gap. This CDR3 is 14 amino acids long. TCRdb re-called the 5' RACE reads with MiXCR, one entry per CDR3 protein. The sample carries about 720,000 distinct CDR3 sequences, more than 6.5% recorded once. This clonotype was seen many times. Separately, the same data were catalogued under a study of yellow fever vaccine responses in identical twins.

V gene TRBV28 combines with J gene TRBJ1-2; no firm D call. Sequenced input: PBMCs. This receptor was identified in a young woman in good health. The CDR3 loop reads CASSTKMVGYGYTF. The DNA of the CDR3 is TGTGCCAGCAGTACCAAGATGGTTGGGTATGGCTACACCTTC.